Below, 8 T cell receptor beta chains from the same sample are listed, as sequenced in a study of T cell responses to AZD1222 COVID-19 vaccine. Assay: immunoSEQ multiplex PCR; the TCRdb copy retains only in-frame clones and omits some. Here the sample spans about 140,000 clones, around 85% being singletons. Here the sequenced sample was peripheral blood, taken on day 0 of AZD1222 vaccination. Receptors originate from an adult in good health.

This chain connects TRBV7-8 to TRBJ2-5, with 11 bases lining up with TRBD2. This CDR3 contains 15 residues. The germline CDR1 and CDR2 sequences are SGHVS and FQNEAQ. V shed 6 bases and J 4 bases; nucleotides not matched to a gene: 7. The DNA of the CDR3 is TGTGCCAGCAGGGGACTAGCGGAGGTGGTAGAGACCCAGTACTTC. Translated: CASRGLAEVVETQYF. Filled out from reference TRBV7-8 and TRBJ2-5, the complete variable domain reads GAGVSQSPRYKVAKRGQDVALRCDPISGHVSLFWYQQALGQGPEFLTYFQNEAQLDKSGLPSDRFFAERPEGSVSTLKIQRTQQEDSAVYLCASRGLAEVVETQYFGPGTRLLVL.

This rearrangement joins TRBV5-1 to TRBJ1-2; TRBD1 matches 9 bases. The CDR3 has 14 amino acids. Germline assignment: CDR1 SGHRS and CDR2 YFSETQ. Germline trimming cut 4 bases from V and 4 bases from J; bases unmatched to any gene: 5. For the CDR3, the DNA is TGCGCCAGCAGCACCGACAGGGGGATCTATGGCTACACCTTC. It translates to CASSTDRGIYGYTF.

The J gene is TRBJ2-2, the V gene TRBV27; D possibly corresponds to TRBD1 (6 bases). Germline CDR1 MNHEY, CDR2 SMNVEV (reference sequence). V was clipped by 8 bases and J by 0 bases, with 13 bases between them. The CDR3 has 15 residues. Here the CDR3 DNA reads TGTGCCAGCTTAACGGGACAACCGAACACCGGGGAGCTGTTTTTT. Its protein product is CASLTGQPNTGELFF.

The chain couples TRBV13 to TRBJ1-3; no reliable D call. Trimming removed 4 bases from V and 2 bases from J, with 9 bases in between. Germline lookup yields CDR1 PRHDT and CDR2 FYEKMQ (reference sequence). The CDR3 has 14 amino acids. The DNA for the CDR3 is TGTGCCAGCAGCTCATCAGGCCCTGGAAACACCATATATTTT. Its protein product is CASSSSGPGNTIYF.

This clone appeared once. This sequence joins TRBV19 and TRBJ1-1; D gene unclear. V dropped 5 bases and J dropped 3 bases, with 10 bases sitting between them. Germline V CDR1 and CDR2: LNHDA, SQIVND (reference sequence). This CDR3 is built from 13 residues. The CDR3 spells CASSVKGDTEAFF. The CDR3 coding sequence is TGTGCCAGTAGTGTTAAAGGAGACACTGAAGCTTTCTTT. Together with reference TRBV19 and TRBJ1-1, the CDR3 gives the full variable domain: DGGITQSPKYLFRKEGQNVTLSCEQNLNHDAMYWYRQDPGQGLRLIYYSQIVNDFQKGDIAEGYSVSREKKESFPLTVTSAQKNPTAFYLCASSVKGDTEAFFGQGTRLTVV.

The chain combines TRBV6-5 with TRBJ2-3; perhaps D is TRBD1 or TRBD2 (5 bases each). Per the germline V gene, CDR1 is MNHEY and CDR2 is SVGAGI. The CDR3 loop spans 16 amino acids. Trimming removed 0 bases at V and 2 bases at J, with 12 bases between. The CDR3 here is CASSYSGAGTTDTQYF. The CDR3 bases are TGTGCCAGCAGTTACTCCGGGGCCGGGACCACAGATACGCAGTATTTT.

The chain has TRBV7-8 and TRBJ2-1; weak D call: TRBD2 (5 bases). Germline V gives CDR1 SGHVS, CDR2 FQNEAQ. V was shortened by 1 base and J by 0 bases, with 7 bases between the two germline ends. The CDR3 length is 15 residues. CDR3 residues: CASSLGSASYNEQFF. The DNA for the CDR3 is TGTGCCAGCAGCTTAGGTAGCGCCTCCTACAATGAGCAGTTCTTC.

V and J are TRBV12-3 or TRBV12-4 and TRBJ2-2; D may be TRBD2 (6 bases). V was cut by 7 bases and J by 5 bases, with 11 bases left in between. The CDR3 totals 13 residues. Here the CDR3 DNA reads TGTGCCAGCAATTACGCGGGGACCGGGGAGCTGTTTTTT. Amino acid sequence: CASNYAGTGELFF.